This record concerns one T cell receptor beta chain sequence. Its specificity is not known. Pooling of second doses given at about 4 or about 12 weeks was done. Only in-frame clones appear in the TCRdb table, and some are missing; sequencing was by immunoSEQ multiplex PCR. The sample yields about 140,000 clones, 88% seen once. Germline V gene sequence: CDR1 MNHNY, CDR2 SVGAGI (reference sequence). The germline V and J ends were trimmed by 10 bases and 5 bases, with 23 bases remaining between them. This CDR3 contains 16 residues. This entry comes from a study of T cell responses to AZD1222 COVID-19 vaccine. Notes on the study in general: Targeting of unmutated variant regions was reportedly seen in nearly half of spike-specific TCRs. Donors were largely white British and mainly female; clonal diversity was possibly underestimated.

Sample: peripheral blood, taken 28 days after the second AZD1222 dose. The origin of this receptor is an adult who received the AZD1222 COVID-19 vaccine. This chain links TRBV6-6 with TRBJ2-2; TRBD2 might be the D (6 bases). The DNA of the CDR3 is TGTGCCACCCTCGGCGCGGGGCTTATGGGAACCGGGGAGCTGTTTTTT. Encoded protein: CATLGAGLMGTGELFF.